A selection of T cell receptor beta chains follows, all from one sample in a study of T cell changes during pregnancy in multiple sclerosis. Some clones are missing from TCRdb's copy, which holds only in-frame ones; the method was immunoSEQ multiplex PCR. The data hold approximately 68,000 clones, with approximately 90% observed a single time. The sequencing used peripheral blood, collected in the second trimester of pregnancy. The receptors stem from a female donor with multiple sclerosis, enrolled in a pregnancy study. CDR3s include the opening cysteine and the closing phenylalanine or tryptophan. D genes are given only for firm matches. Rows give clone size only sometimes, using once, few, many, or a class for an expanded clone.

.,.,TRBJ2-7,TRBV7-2,TGTGCCAGCAGCTCCCGACTAGAAGGGGAGCAGTACTTC,CASSSRLEGEQYF
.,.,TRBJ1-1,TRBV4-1,TGCGCCAGCAGCCTAATTAATGGCGGGCTGACGCTCGAAGCTTTCTTT,CASSLINGGLTLEAFF
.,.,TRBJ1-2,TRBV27,TGTGCCAGCAGAGACTACAGGGACTATGGCTACACCTTC,CASRDYRDYGYTF
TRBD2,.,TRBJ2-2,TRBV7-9,TGTGCCAGCAGCTTTGTGGGAGGGAGGACCGGGGAGCTGTTTTTT,CASSFVGGRTGELFF
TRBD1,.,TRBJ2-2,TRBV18,TGTGCCTCCACTGACAGGGTCGACACCGGGGAGCTGTTTTTT,CASTDRVDTGELFF
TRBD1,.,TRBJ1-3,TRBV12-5,TGTGCTAGTGGTTTTCTTATCCCGGGACAGGAAGGTTCTGGAAACACCATATATTTT,CASGFLIPGQEGSGNTIYF
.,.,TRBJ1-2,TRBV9,TGTGCCAGCAGCGTAGGCGAGGTTTTCTATGGCTACACCTTC,CASSVGEVFYGYTF
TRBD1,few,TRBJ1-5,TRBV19,TGTGCCAGTATAGGAGGACAGGGGTCCTGGCAGCCCCAGCATTTT,CASIGGQGSWQPQHF
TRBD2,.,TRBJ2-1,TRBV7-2,TGTGCCAGCAGCTTCGTAGCGGGAGTAGCCCACAATGAGCAGTTCTTC,CASSFVAGVAHNEQFF
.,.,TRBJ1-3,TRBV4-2,TGTGCCAGCAGCCAAGCGCAGGTGGACTCTGGAAACACCATATATTTT,CASSQAQVDSGNTIYF
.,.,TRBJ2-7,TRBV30,TGTGCCTGGAGTCTGACGACTGGATACGAGCAGTACTTC,CAWSLTTGYEQYF
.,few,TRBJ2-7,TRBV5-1,TGCGCCAGCAGCTTGTCGTTTTCCACAGGAGCTTCTGTGGACGAGCAGTACTTC,CASSLSFSTGASVDEQYF
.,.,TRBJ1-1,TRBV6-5,TGTGCCAGCAGTTACTCAGGACAATACACTGAAGCTTTCTTT,CASSYSGQYTEAFF
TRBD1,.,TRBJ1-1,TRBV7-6,TGTGCCAGCAGCTTACGACAGGGTGGGGGGAACACTGAAGCTTTCTTT,CASSLRQGGGNTEAFF
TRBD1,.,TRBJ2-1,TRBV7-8,TGTGCCAGCAGCTTAAGGACAGGGCTGAATGAGCAGTTCTTC,CASSLRTGLNEQFF
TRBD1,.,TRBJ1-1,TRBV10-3,TGTGCCATCTCGCCAGGGGGCAGTCTAGCTTTCTTT,CAISPGGSLAFF
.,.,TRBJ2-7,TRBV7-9,TGTGCCAGCAGCTTAGACAGAAACGAGCAGTACTTC,CASSLDRNEQYF
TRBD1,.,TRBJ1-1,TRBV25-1,TGTGCCAGCAGCGAGGACAGGGTGCCCACTGAAGCTTTCTTT,CASSEDRVPTEAFF
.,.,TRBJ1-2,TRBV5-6,TGTGCCAGCAGAAGAACAGGGTCTAACTATGGCTACACCTTC,CASRRTGSNYGYTF
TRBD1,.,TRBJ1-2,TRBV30,TGTGCCTGGGGTCAGGGGGCCCATGGCTACACCTTC,CAWGQGAHGYTF
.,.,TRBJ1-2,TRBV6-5,TGTGCCAGCAGCTTTACAGGGAACTATGGCTACACCTTC,CASSFTGNYGYTF
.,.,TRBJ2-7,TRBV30,TGTGCCTGGAATGGGGACGGAGGGTTCTACGAGCAGTACTTC,CAWNGDGGFYEQYF
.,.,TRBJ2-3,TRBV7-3,TGTGCCAGCAGCTCCGGTTTCGGTCCAGATACGCAGTATTTT,CASSSGFGPDTQYF
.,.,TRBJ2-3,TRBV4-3,TGCGCCAGCAGCCAAGGGGCCCTGAGGGCGACAGATACGCAGTATTTT,CASSQGALRATDTQYF
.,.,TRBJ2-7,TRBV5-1,TGCGCCAGCAGCTTGGTCCAGGACGAGCAGTACTTC,CASSLVQDEQYF
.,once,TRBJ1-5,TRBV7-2,TGTGCCAGCAGCTTACCGAATCAGCCCCAGCATTTT,CASSLPNQPQHF
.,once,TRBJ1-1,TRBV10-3,TGTGCCATCACCCGAGGCATAGGAACGAACACTGAAGCTTTCTTT,CAITRGIGTNTEAFF
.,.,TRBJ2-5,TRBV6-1,TGTGCCAGCAGTGGACAGGCTAAAGAGACCCAGTACTTC,CASSGQAKETQYF
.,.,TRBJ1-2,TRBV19,TGTGCCAGTAGTATCGAGACAAGAGCTAACTATGGCTACACCTTC,CASSIETRANYGYTF
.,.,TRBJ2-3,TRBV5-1,TGCGCCAGCAGCTTCGATCGGGTCACAGATACGCAGTATTTT,CASSFDRVTDTQYF
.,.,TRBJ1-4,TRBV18,TGTGCCAGCTCACAGGGGACTGTAAATGAAAAACTGTTTTTT,CASSQGTVNEKLFF
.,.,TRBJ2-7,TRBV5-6,TGTGCCAGCAGCTTGGGACTAGTCCACGAGCAGTACTTC,CASSLGLVHEQYF
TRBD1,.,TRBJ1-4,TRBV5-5,TGTGCCAGCAGCTTGGCCTACAGGGGCGCCGGGGACGAAAAACTGTTTTTT,CASSLAYRGAGDEKLFF
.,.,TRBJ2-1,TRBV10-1,TGCGCCAGCAGTACGAGGCAGTTCTTC,CASSTRQFF
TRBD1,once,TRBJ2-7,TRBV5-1,TGCGCCAGCAGGGCCGGGACAGTTGCCTACGAGCAGTACTTC,CASRAGTVAYEQYF
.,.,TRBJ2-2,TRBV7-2,TGTGCCAGCAGCTTCGCGGTTGTTAACACCGGGGAGCTGTTTTTT,CASSFAVVNTGELFF
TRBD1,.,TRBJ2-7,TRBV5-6,TGTGCCAGCAGCCCGACAGGGGGCACCTACGAGCAGTACTTC,CASSPTGGTYEQYF
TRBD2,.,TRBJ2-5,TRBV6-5,TGTGCCAGCAGCCTAACTAGCGGGAGTCGGGAGACCCAGTACTTC,CASSLTSGSRETQYF
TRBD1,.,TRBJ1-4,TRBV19,TGTGCCAGCCGACAGGGAAGTGCAACTAATGAAAAACTGTTTTTT,CASRQGSATNEKLFF
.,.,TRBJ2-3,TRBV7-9,TGTGCCAGCAGCTTATCGACATCCACAGATACGCAGTATTTT,CASSLSTSTDTQYF
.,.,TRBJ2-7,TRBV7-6,TGTGCCAGCAGCTTAGGGGGGGACGGACCCTACGAGCAGTACTTC,CASSLGGDGPYEQYF
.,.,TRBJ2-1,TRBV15,TGTGCCACCAGCAGAGACGGGGGCAATGAGCAGTTCTTC,CATSRDGGNEQFF
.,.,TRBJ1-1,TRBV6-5,TGTGCCAGCAGCCGTTCCCTAAGACTCGCTGAAGCTTTCTTT,CASSRSLRLAEAFF
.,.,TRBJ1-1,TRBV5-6,TGTGCCAGCAGCTTATATACAGGCCGGAGCACTGAAGCTTTCTTT,CASSLYTGRSTEAFF
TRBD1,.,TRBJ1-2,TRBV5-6,TGTGCCAGCAGCCCGGCGGGGACAGAATATAACTATGGCTACACCTTC,CASSPAGTEYNYGYTF
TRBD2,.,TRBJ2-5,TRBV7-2,TGTGCCAGCAGCCCCGGGACTAGCGGCCAAGAGACCCAGTACTTC,CASSPGTSGQETQYF
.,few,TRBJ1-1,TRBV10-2,TGCGCCAGCCAGAACACTGAAGCTTTCTTT,CASQNTEAFF
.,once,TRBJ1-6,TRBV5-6,TGTGCCAGCAGCTTGGAGGGGAAAAATTATAATTCACCCCTCCACTTT,CASSLEGKNYNSPLHF